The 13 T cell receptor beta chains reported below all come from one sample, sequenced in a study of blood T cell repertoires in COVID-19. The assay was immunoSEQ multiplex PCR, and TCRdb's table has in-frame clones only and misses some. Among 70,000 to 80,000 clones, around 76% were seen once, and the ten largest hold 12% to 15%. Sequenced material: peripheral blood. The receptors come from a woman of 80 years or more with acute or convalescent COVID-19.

In DNA form, the CDR3 reads TGTGCCAGCAGCCCAACACCCCAGGCTAACTATGGCTACACCTTC. It specifies CASSPTPQANYGYTF. The chain employs TRBV3-1 (or the pseudogene TRBV3-2) and TRBJ1-2; D remains unclear. The germline V gene has CDR1 LGHDT and CDR2 YNNKEL (reference sequence). V was trimmed by 4 bases and J by 0 bases, leaving 12 bases between them. CDR3 length: 15 amino acids.

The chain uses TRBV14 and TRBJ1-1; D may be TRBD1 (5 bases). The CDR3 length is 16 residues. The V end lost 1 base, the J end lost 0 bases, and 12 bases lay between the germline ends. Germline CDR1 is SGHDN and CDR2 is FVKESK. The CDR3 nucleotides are TGTGCCAGCAGCCAAGGGCGGGGGACCTTGAACACTGAAGCTTTCTTT. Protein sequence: CASSQGRGTLNTEAFF. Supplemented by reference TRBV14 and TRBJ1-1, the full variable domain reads EAGVTQFPSHSVIEKGQTVTLRCDPISGHDNLYWYRRVMGKEIKFLLHFVKESKQDESGMPNNRFLAERTGGTYSTLKVQPAELEDSGVYFCASSQGRGTLNTEAFFGQGTRLTVV.

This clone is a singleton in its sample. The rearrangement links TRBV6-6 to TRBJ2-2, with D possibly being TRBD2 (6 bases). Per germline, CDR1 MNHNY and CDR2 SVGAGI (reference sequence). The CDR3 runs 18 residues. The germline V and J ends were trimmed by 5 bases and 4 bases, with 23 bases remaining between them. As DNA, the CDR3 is TGTGCCAGCAGTGGATCCCTCGGGCGGGGATGGGTCACCGGGGAGCTGTTTTTT. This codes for CASSGSLGRGWVTGELFF.

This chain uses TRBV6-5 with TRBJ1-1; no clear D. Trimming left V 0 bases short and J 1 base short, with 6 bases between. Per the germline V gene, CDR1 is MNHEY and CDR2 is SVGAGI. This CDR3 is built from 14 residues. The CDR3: CASSYSARNTEAFF. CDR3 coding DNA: TGTGCCAGCAGTTACTCTGCTAGGAACACTGAAGCTTTCTTT.

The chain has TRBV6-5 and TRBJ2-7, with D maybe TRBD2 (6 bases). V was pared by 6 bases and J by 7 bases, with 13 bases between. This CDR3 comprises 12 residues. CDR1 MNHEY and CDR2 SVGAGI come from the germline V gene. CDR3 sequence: CASSSGGQEQYF. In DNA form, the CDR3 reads TGTGCCAGCAGCTCCGGAGGGCAAGAGCAGTACTTC.

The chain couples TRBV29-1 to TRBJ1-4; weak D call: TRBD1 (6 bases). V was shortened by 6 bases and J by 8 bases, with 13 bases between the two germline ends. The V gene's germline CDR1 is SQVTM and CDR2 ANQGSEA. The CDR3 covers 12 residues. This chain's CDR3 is CSVQGRDEKLFF. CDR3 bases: TGCAGCGTCCAGGGGCGCGACGAAAAACTGTTTTTT. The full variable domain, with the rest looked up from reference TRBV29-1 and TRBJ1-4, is SAVISQKPSRDICQRGTSLTIQCQVDSQVTMMFWYRQQPGQSLTLIATANQGSEATYESGFVIDKFPISRPNLTFSTLTVSNMSPEDSSIYLCSVQGRDEKLFFGSGTQLSVL.

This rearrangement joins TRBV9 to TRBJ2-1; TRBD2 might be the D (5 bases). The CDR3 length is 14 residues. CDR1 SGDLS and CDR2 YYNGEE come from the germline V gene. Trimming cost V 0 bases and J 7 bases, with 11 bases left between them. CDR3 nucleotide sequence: TGTGCCAGCAGCGTAGTTGGACTGTTGAATGAGCAGTTCTTC. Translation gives CASSVVGLLNEQFF. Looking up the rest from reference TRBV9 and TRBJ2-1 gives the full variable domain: DSGVTQTPKHLITATGQRVTLRCSPRSGDLSVYWYQQSLDQGLQFLIQYYNGEERAKGNILERFSAQQFPDLHSELNLSSLELGDSALYFCASSVVGLLNEQFFGPGTRLTVL.

CDR3 loop: CASSVVAGGYEQYF. In DNA form, the CDR3 reads TGTGCCAGCAGCGTAGTGGCAGGGGGCTACGAGCAGTACTTC. The chain recombines TRBV9 with TRBJ2-7, with 7 positions matching TRBD1. Trimming took 0 bases from V and 3 from J; bases not matched to a gene: 3. CDR1 is SGDLS and CDR2 is YYNGEE in the germline V gene. The CDR3 is made up of 14 amino acids.

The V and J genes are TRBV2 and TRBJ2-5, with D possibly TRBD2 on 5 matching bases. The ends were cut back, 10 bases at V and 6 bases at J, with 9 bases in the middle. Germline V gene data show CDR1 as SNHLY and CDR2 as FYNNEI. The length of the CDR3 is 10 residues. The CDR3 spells CATEGQTQYF. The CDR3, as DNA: TGTGCCACCGAGGGTCAGACCCAGTACTTC.

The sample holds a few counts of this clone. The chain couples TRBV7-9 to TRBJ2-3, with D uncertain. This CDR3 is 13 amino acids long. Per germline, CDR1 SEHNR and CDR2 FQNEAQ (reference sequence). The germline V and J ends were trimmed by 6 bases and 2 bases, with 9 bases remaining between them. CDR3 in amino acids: CASSSTSTDTQYF. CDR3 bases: TGTGCCAGCAGTTCGACTTCCACAGATACGCAGTATTTT.

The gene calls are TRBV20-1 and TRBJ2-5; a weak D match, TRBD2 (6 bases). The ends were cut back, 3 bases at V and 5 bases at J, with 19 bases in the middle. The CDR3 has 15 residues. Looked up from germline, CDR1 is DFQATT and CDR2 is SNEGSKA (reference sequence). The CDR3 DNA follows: TGCAGTGCTAGTCTTGCCGGGACTCTATGGGAGACCCAGTACTTC. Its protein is CSASLAGTLWETQYF.

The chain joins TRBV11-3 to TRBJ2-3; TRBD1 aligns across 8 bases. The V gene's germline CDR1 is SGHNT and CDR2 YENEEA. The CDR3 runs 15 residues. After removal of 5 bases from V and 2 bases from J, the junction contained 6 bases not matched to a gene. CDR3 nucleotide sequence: TGTGCCAGCAGCCAAGGACAGGGCCCCACAGATACGCAGTATTTT. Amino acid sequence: CASSQGQGPTDTQYF.

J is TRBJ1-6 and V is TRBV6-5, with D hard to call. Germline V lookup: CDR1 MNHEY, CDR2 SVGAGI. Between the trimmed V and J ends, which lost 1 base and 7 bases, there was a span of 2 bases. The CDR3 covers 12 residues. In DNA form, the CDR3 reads TGTGCCAGCAGTTACTTAAATTCACCCCTCCACTTT. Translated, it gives CASSYLNSPLHF.